Listed here are 26 T cell receptor beta chains from one sample, sequenced in a study of PD-1 blockade in classical Hodgkin lymphoma. Every patient had relapsed following autologous stem cell transplantation, and cohorts differed in brentuximab vedotin exposure. Only in-frame clones appear in the TCRdb table, and some are missing; sequencing was by immunoSEQ multiplex PCR. The sample has roughly 96,000 clones; 75% to 90% are singletons. This specimen was peripheral blood mononuclear cells (PBMCs), taken before the second cycle of nivolumab. The receptors were gathered from a human donor with classical Hodgkin lymphoma.

The V and J genes are TRBV7-6 and TRBJ2-5; 10 positions match TRBD1. J gave up 0 bases and V 4 bases, and 5 bases lay outside the gene matches. This CDR3 has 16 amino acids. Per germline, CDR1 SGHVS and CDR2 FNYEAQ. The DNA for the CDR3 is TGTGCCAGCAGCTCGGGGACAGGGGAGTACCAAGAGACCCAGTACTTC. Protein sequence: CASSSGTGEYQETQYF. Based on the CDR3 plus reference TRBV7-6 and TRBJ2-5, the full variable domain is GAGVSQSPRYKVTKRGQDVALRCDPISGHVSLYWYRQALGQGPEFLTYFNYEAQQDKSGLPNDRFSAERPEGSISTLTIQRTEQRDSAMYRCASSSGTGEYQETQYFGPGTRLLVL.

The chain joins TRBV28 to TRBJ2-3; a weak D match, TRBD2 (5 bases). V lost 3 bases and J 2 bases, leaving 12 bases between the germline ends. The CDR3 loop spans 15 amino acids. Germline CDR1 MDHEN, CDR2 SYDVKM. CDR3 amino acids: CASSFPSPITDTQYF. The CDR3 nucleotides are TGTGCCAGCAGTTTCCCTAGCCCTATCACAGATACGCAGTATTTT.

This rearrangement joins TRBV4-1 to TRBJ2-7; the D gene is possibly TRBD2 (6 bases). Germline CDR1 is MGHRA and CDR2 is YSYEKL. This CDR3 has 14 amino acids. The V end was cut by 4 bases, the J end by 7 bases, with 17 bases between. The CDR3 spells CASSRGAGGFEQYF. As DNA, the CDR3 is TGCGCCAGCAGCCGAGGGGCCGGAGGGTTTGAGCAGTACTTC.

V gene TRBV11-2 combines with J gene TRBJ1-2, with no clear D. V was clipped by 5 bases and J by 8 bases, with 21 bases between them. This CDR3 is built from 15 residues. Germline CDR1 and CDR2: SGHAT and FQNNGV. The CDR3 loop is CASSRRTATGLGYTF. The CDR3 DNA follows: TGTGCCAGCAGCCGTAGGACGGCTACCGGTTTAGGCTACACCTTC.

The DNA of the CDR3 is TGCAGTGCTACAGGGCCCTATGGCTACACCTTC. It yields the protein CSATGPYGYTF. The chain links TRBV20-1 to TRBJ1-2, with D possibly matching TRBD1 (5 bases). V gave up 4 bases and J gave up 4 bases, with 7 bases separating them. Germline CDR1 is DFQATT and CDR2 is SNEGSKA (reference sequence). CDR3 length: 11 residues.

The chain combines TRBV4-1 with TRBJ2-1; 7 bases map to TRBD2. The J segment lost 5 bases and the V segment lost 3 bases, leaving 10 bases of the junction unmatched. CDR1 is MGHRA and CDR2 is YSYEKL in the germline V gene. The CDR3 runs to 16 residues. CDR3 residues: CASSHPAGDWNNEQFF. CDR3 coding DNA: TGCGCCAGCAGCCACCCGGCGGGAGATTGGAACAATGAGCAGTTCTTC.

This clone was picked up one time. The V call is TRBV5-4, the J call TRBJ2-5; D uncertain. The V gene lost 4 bases and the J gene lost 4 bases, with 8 bases spanning the gap. The CDR3 covers 12 residues. Germline V gene data show CDR1 as SGHNT and CDR2 as YYREEE (reference sequence). The CDR3: CASSQASETQYF. CDR3 in DNA: TGTGCCAGCAGCCAAGCCTCAGAGACCCAGTACTTC.

This chain links TRBV4-1 with TRBJ1-4, with 7 bases fitting TRBD1. The CDR3 runs to 17 residues. CDR1 and CDR2 (germline): MGHRA, YSYEKL. J was trimmed by 6 bases and V by 1 base; bases with no gene match: 11. As DNA, the CDR3 is TGCGCCAGCAGCCAAGGGGACCCCGGGACAGTTCATGAAAAACTGTTTTTT. The encoded protein is CASSQGDPGTVHEKLFF.

The V call is TRBV5-8, the J call TRBJ1-1; D not resolved. Germline V lookup: CDR1 SGHTS, CDR2 YDEGEE. V was cut by 0 bases and J by 4 bases, with 1 base left in between. This CDR3 has 11 residues. The CDR3 is CASSLGTEAFF. The CDR3 DNA reads TGTGCCAGCAGCTTGGGCACTGAAGCTTTCTTT.

The chain carries TRBV4-2 and TRBJ1-5; D unclear. Germline V gene data show CDR1 as LGHNA and CDR2 as YNFKEQ. Trimming stripped 0 bases from V and 3 bases from J, with 6 bases between. The CDR3 is 14 amino acids. As DNA, the CDR3 is TGTGCCAGCAGCCAAGATAGGGTCAATCAGCCCCAGCATTTT. Its translation is CASSQDRVNQPQHF.

The V call is TRBV9, the J call TRBJ2-5; D is perhaps TRBD2 (6 bases). The CDR3 consists of 14 residues. Trimming took off 0 bases at V and 5 bases at J, with 11 bases between the two ends. Germline assignment: CDR1 SGDLS and CDR2 YYNGEE. The CDR3 DNA is TGTGCCAGCAGCGTAGGGGAAGGGAGGGAGACCCAGTACTTC. Residues: CASSVGEGRETQYF.

The chain combines TRBV27 with TRBJ2-1; TRBD2 agrees at 9 bases. The junction had 10 bases not matched to a gene; V was cut back by 6 bases and J by 1 base. This CDR3 has 17 amino acids. Germline values: CDR1 MNHEY, CDR2 SMNVEV (reference sequence). CDR3 DNA: TGTGCCAGCAGACTACTCTTAGCGGGAGTATCCTACAATGAGCAGTTCTTC. Amino acid sequence: CASRLLLAGVSYNEQFF.

In its sample, this clone was seen once. This same CDR3 is encoded by further DNA sequences in the sample. The chain couples TRBV7-2 to TRBJ2-5; D remains ambiguous. CDR3 size: 13 residues. Germline CDR1 and CDR2: SGHTA and FQGNSA. V dropped 1 base and J dropped 4 bases, with 7 bases sitting between them. Here the CDR3 DNA reads TGTGCCAGCAGCTTAGGGGGAAGAGAGACCCAGTACTTC. Encoded protein: CASSLGGRETQYF.

This CDR3 is CASSDYMDTQYF. CDR3 in DNA: TGTGCCAGCAGTGATTATATGGATACGCAGTATTTT. The genes are TRBV2 and TRBJ2-3; D gene unclear. The CDR3 sequence is 12 residues long. Trimming took 3 bases from V and 6 from J, leaving 7 bases between them. Germline V gene sequence: CDR1 SNHLY, CDR2 FYNNEI.

The CDR3 here is CASSPRLAGGPGRNEQFF. In DNA form, the CDR3 reads TGTGCCAGCAGCCCTAGACTAGCGGGAGGGCCGGGACGCAATGAGCAGTTCTTC. The genes are TRBV14 and TRBJ2-1, with 14 bases that match TRBD2. Unmatched junction bases numbered 11, after V lost 4 bases and J lost 6 bases. The CDR3 sequence is 18 residues long. Germline lookup yields CDR1 SGHDN and CDR2 FVKESK.

The chain is built from TRBV18 and TRBJ1-1; D possibly corresponds to TRBD1 (6 bases). CDR3 length: 15 residues. V was cut by 1 base and J by 0 bases, with 9 bases left in between. The germline gives CDR1 KGHSH, CDR2 LQKENI. CDR3 amino acids: CASSPLQGLNTEAFF. In DNA form, the CDR3 reads TGTGCCAGCTCACCACTCCAGGGGTTGAACACTGAAGCTTTCTTT. Complete variable domain (other parts from reference TRBV18 and TRBJ1-1): NAGVMQNPRHLVRRRGQEARLRCSPMKGHSHVYWYRQLPEEGLKFMVYLQKENIIDESGMPKERFSAEFPKEGPSILRIQQVVRGDSAAYFCASSPLQGLNTEAFFGQGTRLTVV.

This chain joins TRBV7-9 and TRBJ2-7; D might be TRBD1 (6 bases). The CDR3 is 13 amino acids. Germline lookup yields CDR1 SEHNR and CDR2 FQNEAQ (reference sequence). Trimming removed 1 base from V and 6 bases from J, with 10 bases in between. The CDR3 DNA follows: TGTGCCAGCAGCTTAGGTGGCAGGGGCGAGCAGTACTTC. As protein: CASSLGGRGEQYF. Combining the CDR3 with reference TRBV7-9 and TRBJ2-7 gives the whole variable domain DTGVSQNPRHKITKRGQNVTFRCDPISEHNRLYWYRQTLGQGPEFLTYFQNEAQLEKSRLLSDRFSAERPKGSFSTLEIQRTEQGDSAMYLCASSLGGRGEQYFGPGTRLTVT.

V is TRBV6-6 and J is TRBJ2-3; D is undetermined. Germline V gene data show CDR1 as MNHNY and CDR2 as SVGAGI (reference sequence). CDR3 length equals 11 residues. The V and J ends lost 5 bases and 2 bases respectively, with 2 bases between them. The DNA for the CDR3 is TGTGCCAGCAGTGACACAGATACGCAGTATTTT. Translated: CASSDTDTQYF.

The chain links TRBV6-5 to TRBJ2-2; D not resolved. CDR1 and CDR2 from the germline V gene are MNHEY and SVGAGI. V was trimmed by 3 bases and J by 1 base, leaving 6 bases between them. The CDR3 has 14 amino acids. The DNA of the CDR3 is TGTGCCAGCAGTTATTTGCAGAACACCGGGGAGCTGTTTTTT. It codes for CASSYLQNTGELFF.

V gene TRBV18 combines with J gene TRBJ1-2; D not resolved. The CDR3 loop spans 15 amino acids. Germline CDR1 KGHSH, CDR2 LQKENI. Between the trimmed V and J ends, which lost 3 bases and 2 bases, there was a span of 13 bases. The CDR3 sequence: CASSPGKATNYGYTF. CDR3 nucleotide sequence: TGTGCCAGCTCACCGGGGAAGGCGACAAACTATGGCTACACCTTC.

The chain links TRBV6-5 to TRBJ2-5; TRBD1 matches at 7 bases. CDR1 MNHEY and CDR2 SVGAGI come from the germline V gene. V trimming: 5 bases; J trimming: 5 bases; junction bases outside the gene matches: 2. The CDR3 totals 12 residues. The CDR3 spells CASSGTDETQYF. As DNA, the CDR3 is TGTGCCAGCAGTGGGACAGACGAGACCCAGTACTTC.

V gene TRBV15 combines with J gene TRBJ2-5; D may match TRBD1 or TRBD2 (5 bases each). The germline V and J ends were trimmed by 3 bases and 4 bases, with 24 bases remaining between them. Germline lookup yields CDR1 LNHNV and CDR2 YYDKDF (reference sequence). The CDR3 extends over 18 amino acids. CDR3 protein: CATSSGGWDRGPPETQYF. CDR3 coding DNA: TGTGCCACCAGCAGCGGAGGTTGGGACCGTGGCCCTCCAGAGACCCAGTACTTC. Full variable domain (outside the CDR3, taken from reference TRBV15 and TRBJ2-5): DAMVIQNPRYQVTQFGKPVTLSCSQTLNHNVMYWYQQKSSQAPKLLFHYYDKDFNNEADTPDNFQSRRPNTSFCFLDIRSPGLGDTAMYLCATSSGGWDRGPPETQYFGPGTRLLVL.

V gene TRBV2 combines with J gene TRBJ1-2, with 7 bases identical to TRBD1. V was pared by 4 bases and J by 2 bases, with 1 base of the junction left unmatched. This CDR3 has 13 residues. Germline V gene data show CDR1 as SNHLY and CDR2 as FYNNEI. CDR3 residues: CASSGQGNYGYTF. The CDR3 nucleotides are TGTGCCAGCAGTGGACAGGGAAACTATGGCTACACCTTC.

The V call is TRBV27, the J call TRBJ2-7, with D maybe TRBD2 (6 bases). This CDR3 contains 13 residues. The germline CDR1 and CDR2 sequences are MNHEY and SMNVEV (reference sequence). Deletions cut 4 bases from V and 4 bases from J, with 11 bases between. CDR3 residues: CASSYRAGYEQYF. The CDR3 nucleotides are TGTGCCAGCAGTTATAGGGCGGGATACGAGCAGTACTTC.

The V call is TRBV10-1, the J call TRBJ2-3, with 7 bases fitting TRBD2. Germline CDR1 reads WNHNN; CDR2 reads SYGVQD (reference sequence). The CDR3 covers 14 residues. The V gene end was trimmed by 0 bases and the J gene end by 3 bases; junction bases not matched to a gene: 0. CDR3 loop: CASSESGGTDTQYF. Here the CDR3 DNA reads TGCGCCAGCAGTGAGTCCGGGGGGACAGATACGCAGTATTTT.

This rearrangement joins TRBV7-2 to TRBJ2-5; the D is unclear. The CDR3 covers 15 residues. Per germline, CDR1 SGHTA and CDR2 FQGNSA. Trimming left V 4 bases short and J 3 bases short, with 15 bases between. As DNA, the CDR3 is TGTGCCAGCAGCTCCCCTTCAGGTCTTAAAGAGACCCAGTACTTC. Protein product: CASSSPSGLKETQYF.